Below, 21 T cell receptor beta chains from the same sample are listed, as sequenced in a study of CD8+CD57+ T cells in acquired aplastic anemia. The template used for profiling TCR beta VDJ and CDR3 was genomic DNA. Each CDR3 protein gets one entry after TCRdb re-called the reads with MiXCR. The table shows roughly 300,000 distinct CDR3 sequences, with 45% to 70% occurring only once. The sample taken for sequencing was sorted CD4+, CD8+, or CD8+CD57+ T cells (not recorded which) from PBMCs. These receptors were taken from a human donor with severe aplastic anemia or a healthy control (not recorded which).

This clonotype turned up a few times. The chain employs TRBV7-6 and TRBJ2-7; TRBD2 matches at 9 bases. Germline CDR1 reads SGHVS; CDR2 reads FNYEAQ. The CDR3 has 16 amino acids. Unmatched junction bases numbered 10, after V lost 2 bases and J lost 5 bases. CDR3 sequence reads: CASSLRRGGSGNEQYF. In DNA, the CDR3 is TGTGCCAGCAGCTTAAGGCGGGGGGGCTCTGGCAACGAGCAGTACTTC.

This clonotype has a count of ten or more. The chain links TRBV19 to TRBJ1-2; no clear D gene. Looked up from germline, CDR1 is LNHDA and CDR2 is SQIVND (reference sequence). V was pared by 4 bases and J by 4 bases, with 19 bases between. CDR3 length: 16 amino acids. CDR3 protein: CASSRSVDHQTYGYTF. In nucleotides, the CDR3 is TGTGCCAGTAGTAGGTCAGTGGACCACCAAACCTATGGCTACACCTTC.

Points on this clonotype: One end of the junction fails to match germline, which may point to a read error. The V and J genes are TRBV7-3 and TRBJ2-1; D uncertain. Judging by the DNA end, TRBJ2-7 fits better; the J call may be wrong. Germline CDR1 SGHTA, CDR2 FQGTGA. This CDR3 contains 13 residues. This CDR3 reads CASSLTLWDEQYF. CDR3 nucleotide sequence: TGTGCTAGCAGCTTAACGTTGTGGGACGAGCAGTACTTC.

This chain joins TRBV20-1 and TRBJ2-2; 7 bases are shared with TRBD1. The CDR3 is made up of 15 amino acids. V shed 3 bases, J shed 5 bases, and the junction held 9 bases outside the gene matches. The germline CDR1 and CDR2 sequences are DFQATT and SNEGSKA (reference sequence). DNA for the CDR3: TGCAGTGCTAGCGACGACAGGGTGAATACCGGGGAGCTGTTTTTT. As protein: CSASDDRVNTGELFF.

Only a few counts were recorded for this clonotype. The gene calls are TRBV7-2 and TRBJ2-3, with 10 bases lining up with TRBD2. Trimming at V came to 9 bases and at J to 2 bases, leaving 5 bases not matched to a gene. This CDR3 is built from 14 residues. Germline lookup yields CDR1 SGHTA and CDR2 FQGNSA. CDR3 DNA sequence: TGTGCCAGTAAAGCGGGGGGGCTCACAGATACGCAGTATTTT. Translation: CASKAGGLTDTQYF.

This clonotype was counted many times. The CDR3 bases are TGTGCCAGCAGTGAAGGAGGAAATGAGCAGTTCTTC. Translation gives CASSEGGNEQFF. The chain uses TRBV6-1 and TRBJ2-1; no definite D call. CDR3 length: 12 residues. CDR1 is MNHNS and CDR2 is SASEGT in the germline V gene. With 1 base removed from V and 7 bases from J, the gap between germline ends came to 5 bases.

V usage is TRBV7-3 and J usage is TRBJ1-6, with 11 bases identical to TRBD1. The J segment lost 8 bases and the V segment lost 5 bases, leaving 8 bases of the junction unmatched. This CDR3 region has 16 residues. Germline CDR1 SGHTA, CDR2 FQGTGA. This chain's CDR3 is CASSRPPGQGDSPLHF. Here the CDR3 DNA reads TGTGCCAGCAGCCGCCCCCCGGGACAGGGGGATTCACCCCTCCACTTT.

The V call is TRBV6-6, the J call TRBJ2-7, with 9 bases aligning to TRBD1. The CDR3 runs 15 residues. V trimming: 6 bases; J trimming: 3 bases; junction bases outside the gene matches: 9. CDR1 and CDR2 (germline): MNHNY, SVGAGI (reference sequence). The CDR3 DNA reads TGTGCCAGCAGGCAGGCCACAGGGGGCTTCTACGAGCAGTACTTC. Its translation: CASRQATGGFYEQYF.

This chain connects TRBV25-1 to TRBJ2-3; 10 bases line up with TRBD1. The CDR3 consists of 14 residues. Germline values: CDR1 MGHDK, CDR2 SYGVNS. The ends lost 11 bases at V and 2 bases at J; junction bases unmatched: 7. The CDR3 nucleotides read TGTGCCCCAACGGGGACAGGGGTCACAGATACGCAGTATTTT. Amino acid sequence: CAPTGTGVTDTQYF.

The chain is built from TRBV20-1 and TRBJ1-1, with TRBD1 identical over 9 bases. Trimming took 5 bases from V and 11 from J; bases not matched to a gene: 12. This CDR3 spans 13 amino acids. Germline V lookup: CDR1 DFQATT, CDR2 SNEGSKA (reference sequence). The CDR3 DNA sequence: TGCAGTGCTCCCGGGACAGGGAGGATTGGCGCTTTCTTT. Encoded protein: CSAPGTGRIGAFF.

The chain is built from TRBV10-3 and TRBJ1-2, with D unresolved. The CDR3 runs to 13 residues. Trimming stripped 4 bases from V and 1 base from J, with 7 bases between. Germline V CDR1 and CDR2: ENHRY, SYGVKD. In nucleotides, the CDR3 is TGTGCCATCAGTGCGGGCAGTAACTATGGCTACACCTTC. Encoded protein: CAISAGSNYGYTF.

The chain links TRBV20-1 to TRBJ1-6; the D gene is possibly TRBD1 (6 bases). The CDR3 is 13 residues long. Trimming took off 6 bases at V and 10 bases at J, with 16 bases between the two ends. CDR1 and CDR2 (germline): DFQATT, SNEGSKA (reference sequence). The CDR3 reads CSAPRGGGSPLHF. In DNA form, the CDR3 reads TGCAGTGCACCGCGGGGGGGCGGATCACCCCTCCACTTT.

To note about this clonotype: The junction departs from the called germline gene at one end, perhaps through a read error. The chain has TRBV24-1 and TRBJ2-7; the match to TRBD2 covers 9 bases. The CDR3 contains 13 residues. Germline V gene sequence: CDR1 KGHDR, CDR2 SFDVKD. The CDR3 bases are TGTGCCACCAGTGATAAGGCTAGCGGGGCCTCGGCGTTC. This translates into CATSDKASGASAF.

The chain uses TRBV20-1 and TRBJ1-6, with TRBD1 as a possible D gene (5 bases). The CDR3 is 15 amino acids. The V end was cut by 5 bases, the J end by 0 bases, with 11 bases between. Germline CDR1 DFQATT, CDR2 SNEGSKA (reference sequence). CDR3 DNA: TGCAGTGCTTCCCAGGGAGGCTCCTATAATTCACCCCTCCACTTT. Encoded protein: CSASQGGSYNSPLHF.

This sequence joins TRBV20-1 and TRBJ2-7, with 11 nucleotides matching TRBD2. Germline CDR1 reads DFQATT; CDR2 reads SNEGSKA (reference sequence). The CDR3 is 14 amino acids. The junction had 7 bases not matched to a gene; V was cut back by 3 bases and J by 6 bases. This chain's CDR3 is CSARPPLAGGEQYF. The CDR3 region has the DNA TGCAGTGCTAGGCCCCCCCTAGCGGGAGGCGAGCAGTACTTC.

V and J are TRBV2 and TRBJ2-7, with D unclear. Germline assignment: CDR1 SNHLY and CDR2 FYNNEI. V was pared by 6 bases and J by 2 bases, with 17 bases between. CDR3 length equals 15 residues. The CDR3 nucleotides are TGTGCCAGCAGCTCAGTAGGTTGGCAGACCTACGAGCAGTACTTC. Translating gives CASSSVGWQTYEQYF.

This clonotype was detected many times. The CDR3 nucleotides read TGTGCCAGCAGCTACCTTCTGAGCTCCTATAATTCACCCCTCCACTTT. Translating it yields CASSYLLSSYNSPLHF. This sequence joins TRBV5-6 and TRBJ1-6; the D is unclear. The CDR3 extends over 16 amino acids. The V end was cut by 3 bases, the J end by 0 bases, with 10 bases between. Germline V gene lookup returns CDR1 SGHDT and CDR2 YYEEEE. Together with reference TRBV5-6 and TRBJ1-6, the CDR3 gives the full variable domain: DAGVTQSPTHLIKTRGQQVTLRCSPKSGHDTVSWYQQALGQGPQFIFQYYEEEERQRGNFPDRFSGHQFPNYSSELNVNALLLGDSALYLCASSYLLSSYNSPLHFGNGTRLTVT.

Details on this clonotype: A read error may be the cause here, since a much bigger clone is one base away. The J gene is TRBJ2-1, the V gene TRBV6-5, with TRBD1 identical over 7 bases. Germline values: CDR1 MNHEY, CDR2 SVGAGI. Trimming took 8 bases from V and 8 from J; bases not matched to a gene: 15. This CDR3 has 15 residues. For the CDR3, the DNA is TGTGCCAGCGGTTGGGACAGAGGTCCGAGGGATGAGCAGTTCTTC. Its protein product is CASGWDRGPRDEQFF.

The chain carries TRBV11-3 and TRBJ2-7, with no clear D. The CDR3 has 16 residues. Per the germline V gene, CDR1 is SGHNT and CDR2 is YENEEA. V was pared by 1 base and J by 6 bases, with 19 bases between. The CDR3 reads CASSLAHRGRVPEQYF. The CDR3 DNA follows: TGTGCCAGCAGCTTAGCCCACCGCGGTAGGGTCCCCGAGCAGTACTTC. Full variable domain (outside the CDR3, taken from reference TRBV11-3 and TRBJ2-7): EAGVVQSPRYKIIEKKQPVAFWCNPISGHNTLYWYLQNLGQGPELLIRYENEEAVDDSQLPKDRFSAERLKGVDSTLKIQPAELGDSAVYLCASSLAHRGRVPEQYFGPGTRLTVT.

In this sample, this clonotype turned up many times. The CDR3 DNA sequence: TGCGCCAGCAGTGACCCGACAGCGATCTCCTACAATGAGCAGTTCTTC. It translates to CASSDPTAISYNEQFF. This chain uses TRBV10-2 with TRBJ2-1, with D tentatively TRBD1 (5 bases). The V end was cut by 3 bases, the J end by 0 bases, with 12 bases between. This CDR3 contains 16 residues. In germline, CDR1 is WSHSY, CDR2 SAAADI.

In regard to this clonotype: A much more abundant neighbour one base away suggests this may be a read error. The CDR3: CASSLFLGGYGHTF. The CDR3 coding sequence is TGTGCCAGCAGCTTATTTTTGGGGGGGTATGGCCACACCTTC. This sequence joins TRBV2 and TRBJ1-2, with D possibly TRBD1 on 5 matching bases. In germline, CDR1 is SNHLY, CDR2 FYNNEI. This CDR3 has 14 amino acids.